Below are 6 T cell receptor beta chains sequenced from a single sample in a study of OX40 agonist ivuxolimab in advanced cancers. Assay used: immunoSEQ multiplex PCR; TCRdb lists only in-frame clones, some missing. The data show 35,000 or so clones, about 90% seen once. Source: CD4+ or CD8+ T cells sorted from blood, taken in a trial of the OX40 agonist ivuxolimab. All receptors come from an adult with an advanced solid tumor such as melanoma, head and neck, liver or kidney cancer.

As for this clone: An end of the junction differs from the germline gene, which may be a read error. The V call is TRBV27, the J call TRBJ2-5; possibly TRBD2 for D (6 bases). The CDR3 contains 14 residues. Looked up from germline, CDR1 is MNHEY and CDR2 is SMNVEV (reference sequence). CDR3 residues: CAGSLLGGVETQYF. Here the CDR3 DNA reads TGTGCCGGCAGTTTACTCGGCGGGGTGGAGACCCAGTACTTC.

The genes are TRBV27 and TRBJ1-2; D is ambiguous. The germline CDR1 and CDR2 sequences are MNHEY and SMNVEV (reference sequence). The V gene lost 4 bases and the J gene lost 7 bases, with 13 bases spanning the gap. The CDR3 covers 13 residues. As DNA, the CDR3 is TGTGCCAGCAGTTGGAGCAGCCTCGGTGGCTACACCTTC. This codes for CASSWSSLGGYTF.

The chain is built from TRBV19 and TRBJ2-1, with D tentatively TRBD1 or TRBD2 (6 bases each). CDR1 and CDR2 (germline): LNHDA, SQIVND (reference sequence). CDR3 length: 16 amino acids. V was pared by 3 bases and J by 5 bases, with 17 bases between. The CDR3 region has the DNA TGTGCCAGTAGTATGGAATTTAGGGGGGCAGACAATGAGCAGTTCTTC. It encodes CASSMEFRGADNEQFF.

V is TRBV5-3 and J is TRBJ2-1; 11 positions match TRBD2. TRBV5-3 is placed among ORFs of uncertain function. This CDR3 has 17 residues. Trimming took 4 bases from V and 0 from J; bases not matched to a gene: 6. Here the CDR3 reads CARSLAGGSSSYNEQFF. In DNA, the CDR3 is TGTGCCAGAAGCCTAGCGGGGGGCTCCAGCTCCTACAATGAGCAGTTCTTC.

This clone showed up just once. The V call is TRBV27, the J call TRBJ2-1; 14 positions agree with TRBD2. V trimming: 2 bases; J trimming: 5 bases; junction bases outside the gene matches: 8. This CDR3 is 18 amino acids long. Germline V CDR1 and CDR2: MNHEY, SMNVEV (reference sequence). For the CDR3, the DNA is TGTGCCAGCAGTTTAGCGACTAGCGGGGGGGCCCATCACAATGAGCAGTTCTTC. Its protein is CASSLATSGGAHHNEQFF.

This chain joins TRBV6-5 and TRBJ2-5; TRBD2 might be the D (6 bases). With 2 bases removed from V and 2 bases from J, the gap between germline ends came to 12 bases. The CDR3 consists of 15 residues. Germline assignment: CDR1 MNHEY and CDR2 SVGAGI. Here the CDR3 reads CASSYTPGLQETQYF. The CDR3 nucleotides are TGTGCCAGCAGTTACACGCCGGGACTTCAAGAGACCCAGTACTTC.